The clone carrying this TCR beta chain has ten or more counts. Described time point: technical triplicate 2. This sample is part of a study of neurological immune-mediated disorders. Each CDR3 protein is one row after TCRdb ran MiXCR on the 5' RACE reads. The table lists roughly 57,000 distinct CDR3 sequences, around 24% of them singletons, with about 4.5% in the top ten. CDR3 length: 15 residues. Germline V gene sequence: CDR1 DFQATT, CDR2 SNEGSKA (reference sequence). The trim removed 0 bases at V and 5 bases at J, leaving 4 bases unmatched. The material sequenced was PBMCs. The chain links TRBV20-1 to TRBJ1-6; 7 positions agree with TRBD1. The receptor was isolated from a man in his sixties with HTLV-1-associated myelopathy (HAM/TSP). CDR3 amino acids: CSARDRDRNNSPLHF. CDR3 DNA sequence: TGCAGTGCTAGAGATCGGGACAGAAATAATTCACCCCTCCACTTT.